The rows below give T cell receptor beta chains drawn from one sample of a study of CD8+ T cells in alopecia areata. TCRdb's table, derived via immunoSEQ multiplex PCR, lists solely in-frame clones and lacks some. The sample gives about 130,000 clones, about three fifths of which show up once; nearly 6.5% is in the top ten. The source material was CD4+ T cells sorted from blood, sampled at week 0. These receptors all stem from a human donor with alopecia areata. CDR3s include the opening cysteine and the closing phenylalanine or tryptophan. A D gene is named only where the DNA matches it firmly. Size is omitted from some rows. Given values are once, few, many or a class for expanded clones.

V gene: TRBV29-1
clone size: -
J gene: TRBJ2-3
D gene: TRBD1
CDR3 protein: CSVTGASTDTQYF
CDR3 DNA: TGCAGCGTCACAGGGGCTTCCACAGATACGCAGTATTTT

V gene: TRBV18
clone size: few
J gene: TRBJ1-1
D gene: TRBD1
CDR3 protein: CASSPPIRDRAFGDTEAFF
CDR3 DNA: TGTGCCAGCTCACCACCAATCCGGGACAGAGCGTTCGGGGACACTGAAGCTTTCTTT

V gene: TRBV10-3
clone size: few
J gene: TRBJ2-2
D gene: TRBD1
CDR3 protein: CAISQGQGGTGELFF
CDR3 DNA: TGTGCCATCAGCCAGGGACAGGGGGGCACCGGGGAGCTGTTTTTT

V gene: TRBV7-9
clone size: -
J gene: TRBJ1-5
D gene: -
CDR3 protein: CASSPSWEQPQHF
CDR3 DNA: TGTGCCAGCAGCCCCTCGTGGGAGCAGCCCCAGCATTTT

V gene: TRBV5-1
clone size: -
J gene: TRBJ1-1
D gene: -
CDR3 protein: CASSLSVGVMNTEAFF
CDR3 DNA: TGCGCCAGCAGCTTGTCAGTCGGGGTGATGAACACTGAAGCTTTCTTT

V gene: TRBV5-1
clone size: -
J gene: TRBJ2-1
D gene: TRBD2
CDR3 protein: CASSFQAGELHNEQFF
CDR3 DNA: TGCGCCAGCAGCTTCCAAGCGGGGGAACTCCACAATGAGCAGTTCTTC

V gene: TRBV9
clone size: -
J gene: TRBJ2-6
D gene: TRBD1
CDR3 protein: CASSGRGQGSGANVLTF
CDR3 DNA: TGTGCCAGCAGTGGCAGGGGGCAGGGCTCTGGGGCCAACGTCCTGACTTTC

V gene: TRBV30
clone size: -
J gene: TRBJ1-1
D gene: TRBD1
CDR3 protein: CASTRDRVDAFF
CDR3 DNA: TGTGCCTCTACCCGGGACAGGGTTGATGCTTTCTTT

V gene: TRBV2
clone size: -
J gene: TRBJ2-3
D gene: -
CDR3 protein: CASSTYESYF
CDR3 DNA: TGTGCCAGCAGTACTTACGAGTCGTATTTT

V gene: TRBV6-5
clone size: -
J gene: TRBJ1-5
D gene: -
CDR3 protein: CASSYSRGKGNQPQHF
CDR3 DNA: TGTGCCAGCAGTTACTCGAGGGGGAAGGGCAATCAGCCCCAGCATTTT

V gene: TRBV29-1
clone size: few
J gene: TRBJ1-2
D gene: TRBD1
CDR3 protein: CSVGGQDYGYTF
CDR3 DNA: TGCAGCGTTGGGGGACAGGACTATGGCTACACCTTC

V gene: TRBV4-3
clone size: once
J gene: TRBJ1-2
D gene: -
CDR3 protein: CASSQDLADGTYGYTF
CDR3 DNA: TGCGCCAGCAGCCAAGATTTGGCAGATGGGACGTATGGCTACACCTTC

V gene: TRBV6-4
clone size: -
J gene: TRBJ2-6
D gene: TRBD2
CDR3 protein: CASSPRGGSHNVLTF
CDR3 DNA: TGTGCCAGCAGCCCTCGGGGGGGGTCCCACAACGTCCTGACTTTC